The 8 T cell receptor beta chains reported below all come from one sample, sequenced in a study of spatial heterogeneity in lung cancer. Time point specified: sample taken at primary tumor resection. What these receptors recognize is not known. TCRdb fed the 5' RACE reads into MiXCR, producing one record per CDR3 protein. The sample lists some 25,000 distinct CDR3 sequences; less than 9% were seen once. Study results and limitations: Expanded intratumoral alpha and beta TCR counts tracked tumor mutation counts.

The input for sequencing was lung tumor tissue, taken at surgery. The receptors originated from a male donor with early-stage non-small cell lung cancer.

This clonotype was counted ten times or more. This sequence joins TRBV11-2 and TRBJ2-1; 7 bases fit TRBD1. This CDR3 has 14 amino acids. Germline loops: CDR1 SGHAT, CDR2 FQNNGV. V was clipped by 4 bases and J by 7 bases; unmatched bases: 7. CDR3 sequence: CASSSTGLWNEQFF. The DNA for the CDR3 is TGTGCCAGCAGCTCGACAGGGCTGTGGAATGAGCAGTTCTTC.

This clonotype has ten or more counts. The rearrangement uses TRBV18 and TRBJ1-5; 8 nucleotides line up with TRBD1. The CDR3 contains 13 residues. V gave up 3 bases and J gave up 7 bases; unmatched junction bases: 2. Germline CDR1 KGHSH, CDR2 LQKENI. The CDR3 region is CASSPDRVQPQHF. In DNA, the CDR3 is TGTGCCAGCTCACCGGACAGGGTCCAGCCCCAGCATTTT.

The chain combines TRBV12-3 or TRBV12-4 with TRBJ2-7; 10 nucleotides line up with TRBD2. There are 16 residues in the CDR3. V shed 2 bases and J 1 base; nucleotides not matched to a gene: 5. CDR3 sequence reads: CASSLSRTSGSYEQYF. CDR3 DNA: TGTGCCAGCAGTTTATCCCGGACTAGCGGATCCTACGAGCAGTACTTC.

This clonotype appeared many times. This sequence joins TRBV5-1 and TRBJ2-5; 12 positions agree with TRBD2. V was clipped by 2 bases and J by 5 bases; unmatched bases: 4. Germline CDR1 reads SGHRS; CDR2 reads YFSETQ. The CDR3 extends over 15 amino acids. CDR3 amino acids: CASSFLAGGQETQYF. In nucleotides, the CDR3 is TGCGCCAGCAGCTTCCTAGCGGGGGGGCAGGAGACCCAGTACTTC.

This clonotype appeared many times. This sequence joins TRBV6-5 and TRBJ2-3; 7 bases are a match to TRBD2. CDR1 is MNHEY, CDR2 SVGAGI, per germline. The CDR3 has 12 amino acids. V lost 2 bases to trimming and J lost 9 bases; unmatched junction nucleotides: 2. CDR3 nucleotides: TGTGCCAGCAGTTACCCCGGGGGGACGCAGTATTTT. As protein: CASSYPGGTQYF.

This clonotype qualifies as medium-sized. The rearrangement uses TRBV12-3 or TRBV12-4 and TRBJ2-3, with TRBD2 identical over 7 bases. CDR3 size: 17 residues. V lost 4 bases to trimming and J lost 5 bases; unmatched junction nucleotides: 15. CDR3 in amino acids: CASSSSLAGGAQDTQYF. CDR3 DNA: TGTGCCAGCAGTTCCTCGTTAGCGGGTGGGGCACAAGATACGCAGTATTTT.

In this sample, this clonotype turned up many times. The V and J genes are TRBV20-1 and TRBJ1-5; 7 bases agree with TRBD1. CDR1 DFQATT and CDR2 SNEGSKA come from the germline V gene (reference sequence). V lost 5 bases and J lost 7; bases outside the gene matches: 11. This CDR3 is 14 amino acids long. The CDR3 DNA follows: TGCAGTGCTCAAGACAGGGTTCTTCGACAGCCCCAGCATTTT. This encodes CSAQDRVLRQPQHF.

This clonotype was seen at least ten times. The rearrangement uses TRBV12-3 or TRBV12-4 and TRBJ1-1, with D possibly being TRBD1 (6 bases). The length of the CDR3 is 14 residues. The ends were cut back, 10 bases at V and 4 bases at J, with 19 bases in the middle. CDR3 region: CATKTVGAGTEAFF. In DNA form, the CDR3 reads TGTGCCACCAAAACGGTGGGGGCGGGCACTGAAGCTTTCTTT.